These 18 T cell receptor beta chains originate from one sample sequenced in a study of early T cells in non-severe SARS-CoV-2 infection. TCRdb re-called the 5' RACE reads with MiXCR, one entry per CDR3 protein. The sample records over 50,000 distinct CDR3 sequences, more than 9% being singletons. The sample consisted of whole blood. The receptors derive from an adult who was a healthcare worker with PCR-confirmed SARS-CoV-2 infection or an uninfected control (not recorded which).

This clonotype was recorded at least ten times. V gene TRBV18 combines with J gene TRBJ2-5; 9 bases align to TRBD1. This CDR3 is 14 amino acids long. Germline CDR1 KGHSH, CDR2 LQKENI. The junction had 1 base not matched to a gene; V was cut back by 2 bases and J by 3 bases. CDR3 protein: CASSPRTGEETQYF. The DNA of the CDR3 is TGTGCCAGCTCACCAAGGACAGGGGAAGAGACCCAGTACTTC.

This clonotype was counted only a few times. The chain has TRBV29-1 and TRBJ1-2; possibly TRBD1 for D (5 bases). The CDR3 contains 13 residues. V was pared by 5 bases and J by 1 base, with 11 bases between. In germline, CDR1 is SQVTM, CDR2 ANQGSEA. The CDR3 is CSVPTRGNYGYTF. The CDR3 coding sequence is TGCAGCGTTCCCACGAGGGGTAACTATGGCTACACCTTC.

This clonotype has just a few counts. The genes are TRBV19 and TRBJ1-5; D gene ambiguous. Between the trimmed V and J ends, which lost 1 base and 1 base, there was a span of 8 bases. The CDR3 sequence is 15 residues long. Germline V lookup: CDR1 LNHDA, CDR2 SQIVND (reference sequence). CDR3 DNA sequence: TGTGCCAGTAGTATAGGGGATCTGAGCAATCAGCCCCAGCATTTT. This sequence encodes CASSIGDLSNQPQHF.

This clonotype showed up just a few times. This rearrangement joins TRBV7-2 to TRBJ2-2; D call uncertain. CDR1 is SGHTA and CDR2 is FQGNSA in the germline V gene. This CDR3 comprises 11 residues. V gave up 6 bases and J gave up 7 bases, with 6 bases separating them. The CDR3: CASRKGGELFF. CDR3 nucleotide sequence: TGTGCCAGCAGGAAAGGCGGGGAGCTGTTTTTT. Together with reference TRBV7-2 and TRBJ2-2, the CDR3 gives the full variable domain: GAGVSQSPSNKVTEKGKDVELRCDPISGHTALYWYRQSLGQGLEFLIYFQGNSAPDKSGLPSDRFSAERTGGSVSTLTIQRTQQEDSAVYLCASRKGGELFFGEGSRLTVL.

The table lists this clonotype with a count of one. V and J are TRBV7-3 and TRBJ2-2; 9 nucleotides match TRBD2. Germline-derived CDR1 and CDR2 are SGHTA and FQGTGA. The CDR3 consists of 18 residues. The junction had 7 bases not matched to a gene; V was cut back by 0 bases and J by 2 bases. Written as DNA, the CDR3 is TGTGCCAGCAGCTTAACGGGGCCTAGCGGGACAAACACCGGGGAGCTGTTTTTT. Protein product: CASSLTGPSGTNTGELFF. Together with reference TRBV7-3 and TRBJ2-2, the CDR3 gives the full variable domain: GAGVSQTPSNKVTEKGKYVELRCDPISGHTALYWYRQSLGQGPEFLIYFQGTGAADDSGLPNDRFFAVRPEGSVSTLKIQRTERGDSAVYLCASSLTGPSGTNTGELFFGEGSRLTVL.

The V and J genes are TRBV5-1 and TRBJ1-1, with a possible D match to TRBD1 (6 bases). Trimming shortened V by 4 bases and J by 3 bases, and 10 bases separated the two germline ends. The CDR3 loop spans 13 amino acids. Germline lookup yields CDR1 SGHRS and CDR2 YFSETQ. CDR3 amino acids: CASSLQGDTEAFF. The CDR3 bases are TGCGCCAGCAGCCTACAGGGTGACACTGAAGCTTTCTTT. Complete variable domain (other parts from reference TRBV5-1 and TRBJ1-1): KAGVTQTPRYLIKTRGQQVTLSCSPISGHRSVSWYQQTPGQGLQFLFEYFSETQRNKGNFPGRFSGRQFSNSRSEMNVSTLELGDSALYLCASSLQGDTEAFFGQGTRLTVV.

This clonotype has at least ten counts. V and J are TRBV18 and TRBJ2-1, with 7 bases matching TRBD1. This CDR3 contains 14 residues. Germline values: CDR1 KGHSH, CDR2 LQKENI. V was clipped by 3 bases and J by 8 bases; unmatched bases: 7. CDR3 DNA: TGTGCCAGCTCACCCTTAGGGGGCCAGGATGAGCAGTTCTTC. Protein product: CASSPLGGQDEQFF.

This clonotype was observed a few times. V gene TRBV7-9 combines with J gene TRBJ2-5; the D gene is possibly TRBD1 (5 bases). The CDR3 is 13 amino acids. The V and J ends lost 4 bases and 7 bases respectively, with 13 bases between them. CDR1 and CDR2 (germline): SEHNR, FQNEAQ (reference sequence). The CDR3 coding sequence is TGTGCCAGCAGCTCTAGTGAAAGGGGGACCCAGTACTTC. Its protein is CASSSSERGTQYF.

The chain recombines TRBV19 with TRBJ2-7; TRBD1 aligns across 10 bases. Germline V gene data show CDR1 as LNHDA and CDR2 as SQIVND (reference sequence). The junction had 5 bases not matched to a gene; V was cut back by 6 bases and J by 3 bases. This CDR3 is 14 amino acids long. The CDR3 loop is CASSPGTGDYEQYV. Written as DNA, the CDR3 is TGTGCCAGTAGCCCCGGGACAGGGGACTACGAGCAGTACGTC.

This clonotype was found many times. The chain recombines TRBV7-9 with TRBJ2-3, with TRBD2 matching over 10 bases. The CDR3 covers 16 residues. The germline V gene has CDR1 SEHNR and CDR2 FQNEAQ (reference sequence). J lost 4 bases, V lost 8 bases, and 12 bases had no gene match. The CDR3 coding sequence is TGTGCCAGCCCGGGAGCGGGGGGGCCTCCCCCAGATACGCAGTATTTT. Its protein is CASPGAGGPPPDTQYF.

This clonotype was seen repeatedly, ten times or more. This chain uses TRBV12-3 or TRBV12-4 with TRBJ2-2; a possible D gene is TRBD1 (6 bases). V lost 6 bases to trimming and J lost 1 base, with 9 bases between them. The CDR3 has 14 residues. CDR3 region: CASRSQGNTGELFF. The CDR3 region has the DNA TGTGCCAGCAGATCACAGGGGAACACCGGGGAGCTGTTTTTT.

V usage is TRBV18 and J usage is TRBJ2-1, with TRBD1 identical over 12 bases. The CDR3 loop spans 16 amino acids. The germline CDR1 and CDR2 sequences are KGHSH and LQKENI. J was trimmed by 7 bases and V by 0 bases; bases with no gene match: 4. CDR3 loop: CASSPPTGQGANEQFF. In DNA, the CDR3 is TGTGCCAGCTCACCACCGACGGGACAGGGGGCAAATGAGCAGTTCTTC.

J is TRBJ2-6 and V is TRBV7-2, with D possibly being TRBD2 (5 bases). Looked up from germline, CDR1 is SGHTA and CDR2 is FQGNSA. This CDR3 is 18 amino acids long. The V and J ends lost 5 bases and 0 bases respectively, with 17 bases between them. The CDR3 region is CASSRVGAESSGANVLTF. CDR3 bases: TGTGCCAGCAGCAGGGTGGGAGCGGAAAGCTCTGGGGCCAACGTCCTGACTTTC. Filled out from reference TRBV7-2 and TRBJ2-6, the complete variable domain reads GAGVSQSPSNKVTEKGKDVELRCDPISGHTALYWYRQSLGQGLEFLIYFQGNSAPDKSGLPSDRFSAERTGGSVSTLTIQRTQQEDSAVYLCASSRVGAESSGANVLTFGAGSRLTVL.

The V gene is TRBV24-1, the J gene TRBJ2-1; D not resolved. The CDR3 covers 13 residues. Trimming left V 6 bases short and J 4 bases short, with 9 bases between. CDR1 KGHDR and CDR2 SFDVKD come from the germline V gene. CDR3 DNA: TGTGCCACCAGTAGGACGGAGTACAATGAGCAGTTCTTC. Translation gives CATSRTEYNEQFF.

Many counts were recorded for this clonotype. V gene TRBV2 combines with J gene TRBJ2-1, with TRBD1 as a possible D gene (5 bases). V was cut by 4 bases and J by 8 bases, with 9 bases left in between. The CDR3 covers 12 residues. The germline V gene encodes CDR1 SNHLY and CDR2 FYNNEI. CDR3 in DNA: TGTGCCAGCAGTGGAAGGGGCGATGAGCAGTTCTTC. Translated: CASSGRGDEQFF.

The rearrangement links TRBV7-2 to TRBJ2-6; 11 nucleotides agree with TRBD1. V gave up 5 bases and J gave up 0 bases; unmatched junction bases: 9. This CDR3 contains 19 residues. From germline, CDR1 is SGHTA and CDR2 FQGNSA. The CDR3 protein is CASSPIWGTGGSGANVLTF. CDR3 DNA: TGTGCCAGCAGCCCAATTTGGGGGACAGGGGGCTCTGGGGCCAACGTCCTGACTTTC.

The gene calls are TRBV11-2 and TRBJ2-2; no clear D. Trimming cost V 4 bases and J 7 bases, with 10 bases left between them. This CDR3 contains 13 residues. CDR1 and CDR2 from the germline V gene are SGHAT and FQNNGV. CDR3 nucleotide sequence: TGTGCCAGCAGCTGGCTCGTAGACGGGGAGCTGTTTTTT. This gives the protein CASSWLVDGELFF.

In its sample, this clonotype was seen many times. V usage is TRBV7-6 and J usage is TRBJ2-1; D may be TRBD1 (7 bases). The germline CDR1 and CDR2 sequences are SGHVS and FNYEAQ. Trimming took off 7 bases at V and 3 bases at J, with 19 bases between the two ends. CDR3 length equals 16 residues. The CDR3 DNA reads as TGTGCCAGCACTAACCGGAGGGACAGCTACTACAATGAGCAGTTCTTC. It codes for CASTNRRDSYYNEQFF.